These 8 T cell receptor gamma chains share one sample of origin, sequenced in a study of human gamma delta and Vdelta1 T cells. TCRdb fed the PCR reads into CATT to redo clone calling. Of a few thousand gamma-chain clones listed, under 6.5% are singletons. Sequenced: naive CD27+ Vdelta1 gamma-delta T cells from blood. Receptors were obtained from a human donor in good health.

This clone is large (0.1 to 1%). The chain couples TRGV9 to TRGJ1 or TRGJ2. CDR3 length: 12 amino acids. CDR1 GITISATS and CDR2 ISYDGTV come from the germline V gene (reference sequence). V lost 2 bases, J lost 3 bases, and 1 base stayed unmatched. CDR3 loop: CALWEGYYKKLF. CDR3 sequence (DNA): TGTGCCTTGTGGGAGGGTTATTATAAGAAACTCTTT.

In regard to this clone: Translating the DNA gives a protein that differs from the TCRdb entry at residue 9; the protein shown here is that DNA translation. This chain uses TRGV5 with TRGJ1 or TRGJ2. Germline assignment: CDR1 VINAFY and CDR2 YDVSNSKD. The CDR3 length is 13 residues. This chain's CDR3 is CATWGENYDKKLF. For the CDR3, the DNA is TGTGCCACCTGGGGTGAGAATTATGATAAGAAACTCTTT.

This clone was counted a few times. V and J are TRGV3 and TRGJ1 or TRGJ2. No J segment appears in TCRdb, so it was assigned here by matching the sequence to germline. This CDR3 is built from 14 residues. Trimming at V came to 3 bases and at J to 2 bases, leaving 7 bases not matched to a gene. Germline loops: CDR1 VTNTFY, CDR2 YDVSTARD (reference sequence). The CDR3 region is CATWDRDYYYKKLF. The DNA for the CDR3 is TGTGCCACCTGGGACCGTGATTATTATTATAAGAAACTCTTT.

A remark on this clone: TCRdb lists the protein of a much larger clone for this DNA, which differs at residue 3, so this is likely a read error; the protein given here is translated from the DNA itself. The chain joins TRGV2 to TRGJ1 or TRGJ2. Germline V gene sequence: CDR1 EGSNGY, CDR2 YDSYNSKV. The CDR3 sequence is 14 residues long. As DNA, the CDR3 is TGTGCCGCCTGGGACGGTCCACGAAGATATAAGAAACTCTTT. Its protein is CAAWDGPRRYKKLF.

The table lists this clone with a few counts. A much larger clone lies one base from this, so it may be a read error. Different DNA sequences within this sample yield the same CDR3. The rearrangement joins TRGV9 to TRGJ1 or TRGJ2. CDR3 length: 13 residues. Germline V gene sequence: CDR1 GITISATS, CDR2 ISYDGTV (reference sequence). The CDR3 DNA follows: TGTGCCCTGTGGGAGGTGTTTGGTTATAAGAAACTCTTT. It yields the protein CALWEVFGYKKLF.

V and J are TRGV2 and TRGJ1 or TRGJ2. Trimming at V came to 1 base and at J to 0 bases, leaving 9 bases not matched to a gene. This CDR3 has 16 residues. The germline V gene has CDR1 EGSNGY and CDR2 YDSYNSKV. The CDR3 region is CATWDGTPPNYYKKLF. The CDR3 nucleotides are TGTGCCACCTGGGACGGAACCCCACCGAATTATTATAAGAAACTCTTT.

The chain recombines TRGV9 with TRGJ1 or TRGJ2. The junction had 13 bases not matched to a gene; V was cut back by 0 bases and J by 5 bases. Germline V CDR1 and CDR2: GITISATS, ISYDGTV (reference sequence). CDR3 length equals 16 residues. The chain's CDR3 is CALWEVLGRRNYKKLF. Here the CDR3 DNA reads TGTGCCTTGTGGGAGGTGCTAGGGAGGAGGAATTATAAGAAACTCTTT.

This clone qualifies as medium-sized (0.01 to 0.1%). Other nucleotide sequences in the sample specify the same CDR3. The rearrangement uses TRGV5 and TRGJ1 or TRGJ2. Germline assignment: CDR1 VINAFY and CDR2 YDVSNSKD. The J segment lost 4 bases and the V segment lost 0 bases, leaving 6 bases of the junction unmatched. The CDR3 extends over 14 amino acids. As DNA, the CDR3 is TGTGCCACCTGGGACAGGCGGCGGTATTATAAGAAACTCTTT. This encodes CATWDRRRYYKKLF.